The 5 T cell receptor beta chains below all came from one sample that was sequenced in a study of cytomegalovirus exposure and HLA in healthy donors. The PCR used 60 Vbeta and 13 Jbeta primers. Sequencing used immunoSEQ multiplex PCR; TCRdb keeps in-frame clones, though not all of them. Altogether 190,000 or so clones are present, 80% to 85% being singletons, with the ten largest covering 1.6%. The sample consisted of PBMCs. These receptors all come from a man in his forties or fifties in good health and CMV-seronegative.

This clone appeared once. The rearrangement uses TRBV28 and TRBJ1-1; perhaps TRBD1 as D (5 bases). Germline CDR1 reads MDHEN; CDR2 reads SYDVKM. Trimming pared 7 bases from V and 0 bases from J, leaving 12 bases between. The CDR3 sequence is 14 residues long. CDR3 in DNA: TGTGCCAGCACCGACAGCTTGTTGAACACTGAAGCTTTCTTT. Translating it yields CASTDSLLNTEAFF.

V is TRBV2 and J is TRBJ2-3; TRBD1 is a possible D gene (6 bases). V was clipped by 4 bases and J by 4 bases, with 15 bases between them. Germline V gene data show CDR1 as SNHLY and CDR2 as FYNNEI. The CDR3 runs to 15 residues. CDR3 DNA sequence: TGTGCCAGCAGTGGGGCACTGGGGGCGTCAGATACGCAGTATTTT. As protein: CASSGALGASDTQYF.

The CDR3 region is CASSPLPVVAFF. The CDR3 nucleotides read TGTGCCAGCAGTCCACTCCCGGTAGTAGCTTTCTTT. The V and J genes are TRBV28 and TRBJ1-1, with D unresolved. CDR1 MDHEN and CDR2 SYDVKM come from the germline V gene. This CDR3 has 12 residues. With 5 bases removed from V and 10 bases from J, the gap between germline ends came to 14 bases. Based on the CDR3 plus reference TRBV28 and TRBJ1-1, the full variable domain is DVKVTQSSRYLVKRTGEKVFLECVQDMDHENMFWYRQDPGLGLRLIYFSYDVKMKEKGDIPEGYSVSREKKERFSLILESASTNQTSMYLCASSPLPVVAFFGQGTRLTVV.

This clone has just one count. The chain is built from TRBV28 and TRBJ2-5; 12 bases are a match to TRBD1. The J call may be mistaken, given a closer DNA end match to TRBJ2-7. This CDR3 region has 18 residues. The germline V gene encodes CDR1 MDHEN and CDR2 SYDVKM. The CDR3 reads CASSRDRGQFPGSYEQYF. The CDR3 DNA is TGTGCCAGCAGTCGGGACAGGGGGCAATTCCCTGGCTCCTACGAGCAGTACTTC.

The chain uses TRBV5-8 and TRBJ2-5, with 7 bases aligning to TRBD1. Trimming took 2 bases from V and 2 from J; bases not matched to a gene: 6. Germline V gene data show CDR1 as SGHTS and CDR2 as YDEGEE. The CDR3 length is 15 residues. CDR3 sequence: CASSLQGLRQETQYF. The CDR3 nucleotides are TGTGCCAGCAGCTTACAGGGGTTGCGGCAAGAGACCCAGTACTTC. The full variable domain, completed using reference TRBV5-8 and TRBJ2-5, is EAGVTQSPTHLIKTRGQQATLRCSPISGHTSVYWYQQALGLGLQFLLWYDEGEERNRGNFPPRFSGRQFPNYSSELNVNALELEDSALYLCASSLQGLRQETQYFGPGTRLLVL.